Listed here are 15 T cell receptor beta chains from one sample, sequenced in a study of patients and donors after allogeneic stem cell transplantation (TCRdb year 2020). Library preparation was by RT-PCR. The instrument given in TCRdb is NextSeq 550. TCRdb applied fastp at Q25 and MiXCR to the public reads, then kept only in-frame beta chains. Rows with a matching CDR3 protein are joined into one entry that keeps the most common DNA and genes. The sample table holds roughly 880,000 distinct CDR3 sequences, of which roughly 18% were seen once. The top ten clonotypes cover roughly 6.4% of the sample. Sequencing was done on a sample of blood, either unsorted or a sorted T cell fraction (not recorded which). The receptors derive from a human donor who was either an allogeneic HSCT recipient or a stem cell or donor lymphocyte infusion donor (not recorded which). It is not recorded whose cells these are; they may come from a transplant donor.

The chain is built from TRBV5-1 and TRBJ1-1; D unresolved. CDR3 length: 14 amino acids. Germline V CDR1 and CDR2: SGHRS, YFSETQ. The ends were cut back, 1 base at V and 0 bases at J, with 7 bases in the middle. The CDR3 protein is CASSLSSMNTEAFF. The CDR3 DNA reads TGCGCCAGCAGCTTGTCGAGCATGAACACTGAAGCTTTCTTT.

As DNA, the CDR3 is TGTGCCAGCAGCCAAGATCTGTCCCCTAGCGGGAGGAACACCGGGGAGCTGTTTTTT. It encodes CASSQDLSPSGRNTGELFF. The rearrangement joins TRBV4-2 to TRBJ2-2, with TRBD2 matching 10 bases. The CDR3 has 19 residues. With V trimmed by 0 bases and J by 1 base, 8 bases remained unmatched. CDR1 and CDR2 from the germline V gene are LGHNA and YNFKEQ.

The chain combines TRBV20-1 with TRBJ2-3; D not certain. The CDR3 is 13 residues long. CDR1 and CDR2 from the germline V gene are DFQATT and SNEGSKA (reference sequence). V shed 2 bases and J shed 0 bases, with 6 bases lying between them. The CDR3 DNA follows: TGCAGTGCTAGAATTAGCAGCACAGATACGCAGTATTTT. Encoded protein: CSARISSTDTQYF.

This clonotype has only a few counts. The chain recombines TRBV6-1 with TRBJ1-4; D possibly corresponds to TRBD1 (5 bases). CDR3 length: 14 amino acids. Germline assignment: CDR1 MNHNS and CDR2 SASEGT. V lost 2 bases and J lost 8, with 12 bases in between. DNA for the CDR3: TGTGCCAGCAGTGAACGGCAGTGGGGGGAAAAACTGTTTTTT. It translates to CASSERQWGEKLFF.

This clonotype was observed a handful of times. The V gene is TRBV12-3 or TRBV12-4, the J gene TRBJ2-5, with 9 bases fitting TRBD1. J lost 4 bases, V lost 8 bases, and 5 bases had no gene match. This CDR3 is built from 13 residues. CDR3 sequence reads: CASLRDRAETQYF. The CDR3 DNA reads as TGTGCCAGCCTCCGGGACAGGGCAGAGACCCAGTACTTC.

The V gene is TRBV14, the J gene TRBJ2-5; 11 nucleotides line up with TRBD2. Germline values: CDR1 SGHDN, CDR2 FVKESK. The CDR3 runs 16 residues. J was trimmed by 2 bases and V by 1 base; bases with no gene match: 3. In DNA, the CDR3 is TGTGCCAGCAGCCAAGCGCGACTAGCGGGACAAGAGACCCAGTACTTC. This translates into CASSQARLAGQETQYF.

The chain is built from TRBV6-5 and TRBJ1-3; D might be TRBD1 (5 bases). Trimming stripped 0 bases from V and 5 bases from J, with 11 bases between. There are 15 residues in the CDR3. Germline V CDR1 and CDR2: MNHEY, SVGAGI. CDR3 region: CASSYSRQGRNTIYF. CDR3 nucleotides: TGTGCCAGCAGTTACTCGAGGCAGGGAAGAAACACCATATATTTT.

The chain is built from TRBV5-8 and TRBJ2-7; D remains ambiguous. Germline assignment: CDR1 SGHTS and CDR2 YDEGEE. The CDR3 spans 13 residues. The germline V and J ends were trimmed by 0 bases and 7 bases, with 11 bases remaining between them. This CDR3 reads CASSLGTKGEQYF. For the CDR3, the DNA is TGTGCCAGCAGCTTGGGCACTAAAGGAGAGCAGTACTTC.

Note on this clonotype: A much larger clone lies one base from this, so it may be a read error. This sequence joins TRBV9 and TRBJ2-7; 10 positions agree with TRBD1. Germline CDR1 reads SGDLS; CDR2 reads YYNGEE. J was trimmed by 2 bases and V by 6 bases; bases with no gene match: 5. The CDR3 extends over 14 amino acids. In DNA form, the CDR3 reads TGTGCCAGCAACGCCGGGACAGGGGCCTACGAGCAGTACTTC. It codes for CASNAGTGAYEQYF.

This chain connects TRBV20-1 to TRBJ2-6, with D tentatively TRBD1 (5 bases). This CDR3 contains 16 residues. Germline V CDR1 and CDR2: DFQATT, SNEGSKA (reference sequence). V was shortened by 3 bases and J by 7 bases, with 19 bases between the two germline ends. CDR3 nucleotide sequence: TGCAGTGCTAGGCTAACCGGGCAGGGTCTAGCCAACGTCCTGACTTTC. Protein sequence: CSARLTGQGLANVLTF.

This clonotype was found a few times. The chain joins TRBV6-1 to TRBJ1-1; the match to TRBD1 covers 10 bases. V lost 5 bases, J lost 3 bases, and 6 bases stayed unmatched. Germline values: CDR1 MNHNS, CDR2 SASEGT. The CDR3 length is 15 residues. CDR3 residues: CASSRQGAEDTEAFF. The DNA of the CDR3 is TGTGCCAGCAGTCGACAGGGGGCTGAGGACACTGAAGCTTTCTTT.

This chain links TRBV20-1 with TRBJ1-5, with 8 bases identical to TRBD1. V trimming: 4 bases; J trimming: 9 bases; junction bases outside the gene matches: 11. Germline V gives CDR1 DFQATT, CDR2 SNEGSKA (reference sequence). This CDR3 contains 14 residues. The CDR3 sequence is CSATPGQALGPQHF. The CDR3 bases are TGCAGTGCTACCCCGGGACAGGCCCTGGGGCCCCAGCATTTT.

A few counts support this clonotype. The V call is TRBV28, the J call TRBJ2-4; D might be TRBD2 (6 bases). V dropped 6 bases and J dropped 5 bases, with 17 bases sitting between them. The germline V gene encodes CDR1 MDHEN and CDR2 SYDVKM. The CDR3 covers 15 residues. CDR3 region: CASSFTGGTENIQYF. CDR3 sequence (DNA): TGTGCCAGCAGCTTCACAGGCGGGACCGAAAACATTCAGTACTTC.

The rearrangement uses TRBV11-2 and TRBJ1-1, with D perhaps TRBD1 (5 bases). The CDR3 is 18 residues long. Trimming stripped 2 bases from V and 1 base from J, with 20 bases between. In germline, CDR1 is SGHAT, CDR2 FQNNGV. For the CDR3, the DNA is TGTGCCAGCAGCTTATTTAGAGCCTCAGGGCTCCAGAACACTGAAGCTTTCTTT. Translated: CASSLFRASGLQNTEAFF.

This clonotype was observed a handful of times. The CDR3 protein is CASSQLGGSETQYF. DNA for the CDR3: TGCGCCAGCAGCCAATTGGGAGGTTCAGAGACCCAGTACTTC. This chain links TRBV4-3 with TRBJ2-5; TRBD2 might be the D (6 bases). This CDR3 is built from 14 residues. Germline CDR1 reads LGHNA; CDR2 reads YSLEER. V dropped 2 bases and J dropped 4 bases, with 11 bases sitting between them.